This note documents a single T cell receptor (beta chain) sequence. Its specificity is unknown. At one end the junction does not follow the germline gene, possibly because of a read error. The sample is drawn from a study of vaccination and CD4 T cells after COVID-19. Germline V gives CDR1 DFQATT, CDR2 SNEGSKA (reference sequence). This CDR3 contains 13 residues. The study sequenced cultured CD4+ T cell DNA using the Oncomine TCR Beta short-read assay. It was from cultured CD4+ T cells that genomic DNA was extracted. TCRdb reanalysed the PCR reads using MiXCR and keeps one entry per CDR3 protein. The sample comprises 20,000 to 25,000 distinct CDR3 sequences, under 40% of which are singletons, and 8.6% rests with the top ten. Stated time point: late sampling 161 to 241 days after vaccination in a few convalescent patients. As for treatment: approximately 9-day PBMC culture with coronavirus spike peptide pools or control peptides (ViraFEST assay).

This TCR came from a human donor who had recovered from COVID-19. V gene TRBV20-1 combines with J gene TRBJ2-7; D call uncertain. Sequenced here: CD4+ T cells from blood, cultured in vitro, sampled about 7 months after SARS-CoV-2 vaccination. CDR3 DNA sequence: TGCAGTGCCAACCCGGCCACGCTCTACGAGCAGTGCTTC. It is translated as CSANPATLYEQCF.